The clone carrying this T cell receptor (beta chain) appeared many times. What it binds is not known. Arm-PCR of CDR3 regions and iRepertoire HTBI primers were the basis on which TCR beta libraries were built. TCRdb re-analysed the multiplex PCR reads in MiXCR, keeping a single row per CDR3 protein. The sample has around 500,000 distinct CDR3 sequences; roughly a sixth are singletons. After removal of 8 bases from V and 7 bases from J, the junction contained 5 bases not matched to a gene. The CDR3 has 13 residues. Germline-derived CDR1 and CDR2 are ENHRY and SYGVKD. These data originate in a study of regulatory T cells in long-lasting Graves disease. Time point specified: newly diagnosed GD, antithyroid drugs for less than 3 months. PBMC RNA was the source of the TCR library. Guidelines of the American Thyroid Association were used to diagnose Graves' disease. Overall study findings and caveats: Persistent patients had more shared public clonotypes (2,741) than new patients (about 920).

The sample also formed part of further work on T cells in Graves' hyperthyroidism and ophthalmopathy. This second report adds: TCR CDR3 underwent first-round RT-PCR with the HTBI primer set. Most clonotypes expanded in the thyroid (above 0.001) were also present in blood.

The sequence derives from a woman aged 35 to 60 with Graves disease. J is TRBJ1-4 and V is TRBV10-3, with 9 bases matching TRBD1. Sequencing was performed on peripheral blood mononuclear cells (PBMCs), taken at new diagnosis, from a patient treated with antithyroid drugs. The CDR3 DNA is TGTGCCATCGGGGGGACAGGGAGTGAAAAACTGTTTTTT. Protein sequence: CAIGGTGSEKLFF.